This T cell receptor beta chain is drawn from a study of blood T cell repertoires in COVID-19. The wider study: The United States, Italy and Spain provided the acute and convalescent COVID-19 samples. T cells, B-cell-depleted T cells, or PBMCs supplied cDNA or gDNA.

Some clones are missing from TCRdb's copy, which holds only in-frame ones; the method was immunoSEQ multiplex PCR. The sample lists 200,000 to 250,000 clones, around 82% occurring once. In germline, CDR1 is DFQATT, CDR2 SNEGSKA (reference sequence). V lost 4 bases and J lost 15, with 7 bases in between. This CDR3 has 8 residues. This clone showed up just once. The genes are TRBV20-1 and TRBJ2-1; D gene ambiguous. Sequenced: peripheral blood. The receptor's source is a woman aged 40 to 49 with acute or convalescent COVID-19. In DNA, the CDR3 is TGCAGTGCTAACTGGTGGTTCTTC. Translated: CSANWWFF.